This T cell receptor beta chain was sequenced during a study of cytomegalovirus exposure and HLA in healthy donors. This table comes from immunoSEQ multiplex PCR, and its TCRdb copy is limited to in-frame clones, with some not included. The profile covers 150,000 to 200,000 clones, with about three quarters appearing a single time and 1% to 1.5% taken by the ten largest. Germline V gene sequence: CDR1 SGHVS, CDR2 FQNEAQ. CDR3 size: 19 residues. The J segment lost 7 bases and the V segment lost 5 bases, leaving 19 bases of the junction unmatched. The receptor's source is a woman in her twenties or thirties in good health and CMV-seronegative. V and J are TRBV7-8 and TRBJ2-1; 11 bases fit TRBD1. Sequencing was done on a sample of PBMCs. CDR3 DNA sequence: TGTGCCAGCAGCCCTTATCGAATTCTCGGACAGGGGGCCGGGAATGAGCAGTTCTTC. Translated, it gives CASSPYRILGQGAGNEQFF.